The 9 T cell receptor beta chains given below trace back to one sample, sequenced in a study of T-cell reconstitution after alpha-beta-depleted transplantation in children. Unique molecular identifiers featured in how the TCRbeta library was prepared. MiXCR, run by TCRdb on the PCR reads, gives a single entry per CDR3 protein. The sample holds 350,000 to 500,000 distinct CDR3 sequences, roughly 44% seen once. Sequenced here: PBMCs, sampled before TCRalphabeta/CD19-depleted stem cell transplant. These receptors originate from a girl aged 2-15 years with aplastic anemia, due to receive a stem cell transplant.

The rearrangement uses TRBV29-1 and TRBJ2-3; the D gene could be TRBD1 or TRBD2 (5 bases each). Trimming took 3 bases from V and 2 from J, leaving 15 bases between them. The length of the CDR3 is 15 residues. Germline values: CDR1 SQVTM, CDR2 ANQGSEA. The CDR3 protein is CSVDLERGPTDTQYF. Written as DNA, the CDR3 is TGCAGCGTTGATCTCGAACGGGGACCCACAGATACGCAGTATTTT.

This clonotype has ten or more counts. The chain links TRBV28 to TRBJ1-3, with D possibly being TRBD1 (6 bases). V shed 5 bases and J shed 0 bases, with 20 bases lying between them. The CDR3 is made up of 18 amino acids. Per germline, CDR1 MDHEN and CDR2 SYDVKM. CDR3 residues: CASSTLGLGGNSGNTIYF. The CDR3, as DNA: TGTGCCAGCAGTACTCTGGGGTTAGGGGGAAACTCTGGAAACACCATATATTTT. The variable domain in full, with the rest retrieved from reference TRBV28 and TRBJ1-3, is DVKVTQSSRYLVKRTGEKVFLECVQDMDHENMFWYRQDPGLGLRLIYFSYDVKMKEKGDIPEGYSVSREKKERFSLILESASTNQTSMYLCASSTLGLGGNSGNTIYFGEGSWLTVV.

The chain recombines TRBV5-5 with TRBJ2-3; 11 bases align to TRBD1. CDR3 length equals 17 residues. CDR1 and CDR2 (germline): SGHKS, YYEKEE (reference sequence). Losses at the gene ends were 1 base for V and 6 bases for J; bases not matched to a gene: 10. The CDR3 region is CASSLNPGQGAWDTQYF. The CDR3, as DNA: TGTGCCAGCAGCTTGAACCCCGGACAGGGGGCGTGGGATACGCAGTATTTT.

This clonotype was found many times. The rearrangement links TRBV28 to TRBJ1-5, with a weak D call TRBD1 (5 bases). The CDR3 is 15 residues long. The germline V gene encodes CDR1 MDHEN and CDR2 SYDVKM. V lost 7 bases and J lost 6, with 19 bases in between. CDR3 sequence reads: CASTIGGPGSQPQHF. The CDR3 DNA sequence: TGTGCCAGCACCATCGGGGGTCCGGGTAGTCAGCCCCAGCATTTT.

This sequence joins TRBV20-1 and TRBJ2-7; D perhaps matches TRBD1 (5 bases). The germline gives CDR1 DFQATT, CDR2 SNEGSKA (reference sequence). The ends were cut back, 4 bases at V and 7 bases at J, with 8 bases in the middle. The CDR3 has 10 residues. The chain's CDR3 is CSAKQAEQYF. The CDR3, as DNA: TGCAGTGCTAAACAGGCTGAGCAGTACTTC.

In DNA form, the CDR3 reads TGTGCCACGCGAGGTACCGGCGGGAGCACCTACAATGAGCAGTTCTTC. Amino acids: CATRGTGGSTYNEQFF. The rearrangement links TRBV6-2 or TRBV6-3 to TRBJ2-1; TRBD2 matches at 7 bases. Germline V gene data show CDR1 as MNHEY and CDR2 as SVGEGT. The CDR3 contains 16 residues. Trimming took 10 bases from V and 2 from J; bases not matched to a gene: 14.

This clonotype was seen just once. The gene calls are TRBV2 and TRBJ2-7; D ambiguous. V was shortened by 2 bases and J by 4 bases, with 6 bases between the two germline ends. The V gene's germline CDR1 is SNHLY and CDR2 FYNNEI. This CDR3 is 12 amino acids long. The CDR3 DNA reads as TGTGCCAGCAGTGAATACGGGTACGAGCAGTACTTC. Translated, it gives CASSEYGYEQYF.

By share, this clonotype ranks as medium-sized. V usage is TRBV7-3 and J usage is TRBJ2-1; the match to TRBD2 covers 11 bases. Trimming removed 4 bases from V and 4 bases from J; junction bases left unmatched: 6. The germline V gene encodes CDR1 SGHTA and CDR2 FQGTGA. This CDR3 contains 16 residues. CDR3 sequence: CASSYPGTSGYNEQFF. CDR3 bases: TGTGCCAGCAGCTATCCCGGGACTAGCGGTTACAATGAGCAGTTCTTC.

The chain carries TRBV4-2 and TRBJ2-3, with TRBD2 matching 8 bases. The germline gives CDR1 LGHNA, CDR2 YNFKEQ. The V and J ends lost 3 bases and 1 base, in that order; junction bases with no gene match: 3. The CDR3 consists of 15 residues. CDR3 sequence (DNA): TGTGCCAGCAGCCAGCAAGCGGGGGGCACAGATACGCAGTATTTT. It translates to CASSQQAGGTDTQYF.